A single sample is the source of the 26 T cell receptor beta chains below, sequenced in a study of shared clonotypes between healthy human individuals. Only in-frame clones appear in the TCRdb table, and some are missing; sequencing was by immunoSEQ multiplex PCR. The repertoire includes around 1,900,000 clones, 80% to 95% of them detected once, and approximately 1.7% sits in the top ten. Naive CD8 cells, CD45RO-negative and positively selected for CCR7, excluded terminally differentiated effector memory CD45RA+ cells. The sequenced sample was naive CD8+ T cells from PBMCs. Receptor source: a young man in good health. Some clones in this sample may be carry-over from other donors' samples.

The V gene is TRBV11-2, the J gene TRBJ2-7, with 7 nucleotides matching TRBD1. The CDR3 runs to 12 residues. The germline CDR1 and CDR2 sequences are SGHAT and FQNNGV. J was trimmed by 5 bases and V by 8 bases; bases with no gene match: 6. The CDR3 DNA sequence: TGTGCCAGCGGGGACAGTTCCCACGAGCAGTACTTC. It encodes CASGDSSHEQYF.

V and J are TRBV7-9 and TRBJ2-3; no clear D. Germline assignment: CDR1 SEHNR and CDR2 FQNEAQ (reference sequence). V was shortened by 3 bases and J by 6 bases, with 19 bases between the two germline ends. This CDR3 region has 16 residues. CDR3 DNA: TGTGCCAGCAGCTTCAGCGTAGATGTATCCGAGGATACGCAGTATTTT. Its translation: CASSFSVDVSEDTQYF. Supplemented by reference TRBV7-9 and TRBJ2-3, the full variable domain reads DTGVSQNPRHKITKRGQNVTFRCDPISEHNRLYWYRQTLGQGPEFLTYFQNEAQLEKSRLLSDRFSAERPKGSFSTLEIQRTEQGDSAMYLCASSFSVDVSEDTQYFGPGTRLTVL.

This clone has just one count. The chain couples TRBV30 to TRBJ2-5, with D tentatively TRBD2 (5 bases). The DNA end is more similar to TRBJ2-7, so the J call may be wrong. The CDR3 length is 13 residues. Germline CDR1 and CDR2: GTSNPN and SVGIG (reference sequence). The CDR3 sequence: CAWSAGAEYEQYF. CDR3 coding DNA: TGTGCCTGGAGTGCAGGAGCGGAATACGAGCAGTACTTC.

V gene TRBV5-4 combines with J gene TRBJ2-1; 7 positions match TRBD2. The CDR3 contains 13 residues. Germline loops: CDR1 SGHNT, CDR2 YYREEE (reference sequence). V shed 7 bases and J 1 base; nucleotides not matched to a gene: 2. CDR3 region: CASAGVSYNEQFF. The CDR3 DNA sequence: TGTGCCAGCGCGGGAGTTTCCTACAATGAGCAGTTCTTC.

The V and J genes are TRBV7-7 and TRBJ2-2; a weak D match, TRBD1 (6 bases). Trimming shortened V by 6 bases and J by 7 bases, and 9 bases separated the two germline ends. The CDR3 is made up of 12 amino acids. CDR1 is SSHAT and CDR2 is FNYEAQ in the germline V gene (reference sequence). CDR3 bases: TGTGCCAGCAGAGGGGGTAACGGGGAGCTGTTTTTT. It codes for CASRGGNGELFF.

The rearrangement joins TRBV27 to TRBJ2-1; 9 nucleotides line up with TRBD2. After removal of 5 bases from V and 5 bases from J, the junction contained 7 bases not matched to a gene. The CDR3 sequence is 15 residues long. CDR1 MNHEY and CDR2 SMNVEV come from the germline V gene (reference sequence). The CDR3 DNA sequence: TGTGCCAGCAGTCCGCGACTAGCGGACCACAATGAGCAGTTCTTC. Encoded protein: CASSPRLADHNEQFF.

The chain couples TRBV4-3 to TRBJ2-1; 12 positions match TRBD2. Germline CDR1 reads LGHNA; CDR2 reads YSLEER. The CDR3 has 18 amino acids. V shed 5 bases, J shed 0 bases, and the junction held 8 bases outside the gene matches. CDR3 region: CASSRGLAGDGSYNEQFF. The CDR3, as DNA: TGCGCCAGCAGCAGGGGACTAGCGGGTGACGGCTCCTACAATGAGCAGTTCTTC.

J is TRBJ2-5 and V is TRBV9; maybe TRBD1 (5 bases). Germline V lookup: CDR1 SGDLS, CDR2 YYNGEE. The ends were cut back, 1 base at V and 5 bases at J, with 21 bases in the middle. This CDR3 is built from 17 residues. The DNA of the CDR3 is TGTGCCAGCAGCGTAATGGGGCGTTTAGCCGTGGGGGAGACCCAGTACTTC. This gives the protein CASSVMGRLAVGETQYF.

The genes are TRBV4-2 and TRBJ2-7, with 11 nucleotides matching TRBD2. J gave up 5 bases and V 4 bases, and 7 bases lay outside the gene matches. The germline V gene encodes CDR1 LGHNA and CDR2 YNFKEQ. This CDR3 is 15 amino acids long. CDR3 in DNA: TGTGCCAGCAGCCGAGGCCTAGCGGGAGGCCACGAGCAGTACTTC. Translating it yields CASSRGLAGGHEQYF.

The chain is built from TRBV5-1 and TRBJ2-7; 9 bases agree with TRBD1. The CDR3 is made up of 14 amino acids. The V gene end was trimmed by 7 bases and the J gene end by 3 bases; junction bases not matched to a gene: 8. Germline CDR1 and CDR2: SGHRS and YFSETQ. In nucleotides, the CDR3 is TGCGCCAGCGGTACCCGGACAGGGGACTACGAGCAGTACTTC. Translation gives CASGTRTGDYEQYF.

The chain carries TRBV10-3 and TRBJ2-1; no clear D gene. The CDR3 extends over 15 amino acids. Germline CDR1 is ENHRY and CDR2 is SYGVKD. V shed 3 bases and J shed 3 bases, with 12 bases lying between them. The CDR3 protein is CAISDSGQHYNEQFF. The CDR3 bases are TGTGCCATCAGTGATTCGGGCCAGCACTACAATGAGCAGTTCTTC.

This chain connects TRBV13 to TRBJ1-1; possibly TRBD1 for D (6 bases). The CDR3 loop spans 16 amino acids. The germline V gene encodes CDR1 PRHDT and CDR2 FYEKMQ (reference sequence). V was pared by 10 bases and J by 3 bases, with 24 bases between. CDR3 sequence (DNA): TGTGCCACCGAGGAGGCCGGGGCCAGGGGTTACACTGAAGCTTTCTTT. Protein product: CATEEAGARGYTEAFF. The variable domain in full, completed from reference TRBV13 and TRBJ1-1, reads AAGVIQSPRHLIKEKRETATLKCYPIPRHDTVYWYQQGPGQDPQFLISFYEKMQSDKGSIPDRFSAQQFSDYHSELNMSSLELGDSALYFCATEEAGARGYTEAFFGQGTRLTVV.

Concerning this clone itself: Germline and junction disagree at one end, which may indicate a read error. The CDR3 region has the DNA TGTGCCAGCATTTTACGTCCCGGCAGGGAGGACACCGGGGAGCTGTTTTTT. Encoded protein: CASILRPGREDTGELFF. The rearrangement uses TRBV28 and TRBJ2-2, with a possible D match to TRBD2 (6 bases). CDR3 size: 17 residues. The germline gives CDR1 MDHEN, CDR2 SYDVKM.

This sequence joins TRBV9 and TRBJ2-3; 11 bases are shared with TRBD2. J was trimmed by 8 bases and V by 4 bases; bases with no gene match: 6. The CDR3 has 14 amino acids. The germline V gene has CDR1 SGDLS and CDR2 YYNGEE. For the CDR3, the DNA is TGTGCCAGCAGCCGAGCCGGGACTAGCGGTACGCAGTATTTT. This gives the protein CASSRAGTSGTQYF.

Worth noting for this clone: This sample also contains other DNA sequences that code for the same CDR3. The chain is built from TRBV10-3 and TRBJ1-1; D unresolved. Trimming stripped 4 bases from V and 4 bases from J, with 7 bases between. The CDR3 has 12 residues. Germline V gene sequence: CDR1 ENHRY, CDR2 SYGVKD. CDR3 sequence (DNA): TGTGCCATCAGTGGGGCTGGCACTGAAGCTTTCTTT. It encodes CAISGAGTEAFF.

The chain is built from TRBV7-9 and TRBJ1-2, with D unresolved. Between the trimmed V and J ends, which lost 3 bases and 4 bases, there was a span of 12 bases. The CDR3 consists of 14 residues. Germline assignment: CDR1 SEHNR and CDR2 FQNEAQ (reference sequence). CDR3 amino acids: CASSFYSSPYGYTF. The DNA of the CDR3 is TGTGCCAGCAGCTTTTACTCCTCTCCCTATGGCTACACCTTC. Using reference TRBV7-9 and TRBJ1-2 for the parts outside the CDR3, the full variable domain is DTGVSQNPRHKITKRGQNVTFRCDPISEHNRLYWYRQTLGQGPEFLTYFQNEAQLEKSRLLSDRFSAERPKGSFSTLEIQRTEQGDSAMYLCASSFYSSPYGYTFGSGTRLTVV.

The V call is TRBV4-2, the J call TRBJ2-4; D is tentatively TRBD1 or TRBD2 (7 bases each). Germline CDR1 is LGHNA and CDR2 is YNFKEQ. This CDR3 is 14 amino acids long. The CDR3 DNA follows: TGTGCGCCGGGGCAGGGGGGGGCCAAAAACATTCAGTACTTC. It is translated as CAPGQGGAKNIQYF.

The chain uses TRBV6-5 and TRBJ2-2; 11 bases fit TRBD2. The J segment lost 4 bases and the V segment lost 3 bases, leaving 1 base of the junction unmatched. In germline, CDR1 is MNHEY, CDR2 SVGAGI. This CDR3 spans 15 amino acids. CDR3 in amino acids: CASSYTSGSTGELFF. The DNA of the CDR3 is TGTGCCAGCAGTTATACTAGCGGGAGCACCGGGGAGCTGTTTTTT.

Only one count was recorded for this clone. At one end the junction does not follow the germline gene, possibly because of a read error. This sequence joins TRBV29-1 and TRBJ2-6; D remains ambiguous. The CDR3 sequence is 15 residues long. Germline-derived CDR1 and CDR2 are SQVTM and ANQGSEA. CDR3 in amino acids: CSVKDSMSGANVLTF. CDR3 DNA sequence: TGCAGCGTTAAAGATAGTATGTCTGGGGCCAACGTCCTGACTTTC.

V gene TRBV4-2 combines with J gene TRBJ1-2, with D uncertain. The germline V gene encodes CDR1 LGHNA and CDR2 YNFKEQ. The CDR3 spans 13 residues. Trimming left V 1 base short and J 6 bases short, with 9 bases between. CDR3 in DNA: TGTGCCAGCAGCCAAGGGAATGGTCATGGCTACACCTTC. Its protein product is CASSQGNGHGYTF.

Here the CDR3 DNA reads TGTGCCAGCTCACCACCGGGCGGGGAGATCTCTGGAAACACCATATATTTT. It specifies CASSPPGGEISGNTIYF. The chain combines TRBV18 with TRBJ1-3; D is uncertain. The CDR3 extends over 17 amino acids. Trimming removed 0 bases at V and 0 bases at J, with 12 bases between. CDR1 is KGHSH, CDR2 LQKENI, per germline.

The rearrangement joins TRBV9 to TRBJ1-2; D is ambiguous. The length of the CDR3 is 15 residues. Trimming cost V 4 bases and J 4 bases, with 17 bases left between them. Germline CDR1 is SGDLS and CDR2 is YYNGEE. The CDR3 DNA reads as TGTGCCAGCAGCCTCCTTGATGGTTTGGGCTATGGCTACACCTTC. Protein: CASSLLDGLGYGYTF.

The CDR3 sequence is CASSPPRRGQDGNTIYF. In nucleotides, the CDR3 is TGTGCCAGCAGCCCACCTAGGCGGGGCCAAGATGGAAACACCATATATTTT. The V gene is TRBV7-9, the J gene TRBJ1-3; a weak D match, TRBD1 (5 bases). With 5 bases removed from V and 3 bases from J, the gap between germline ends came to 20 bases. Germline V CDR1 and CDR2: SEHNR, FQNEAQ (reference sequence). This CDR3 is built from 17 residues.

The rearrangement uses TRBV7-9 and TRBJ1-5, with D hard to call. The CDR3 consists of 11 residues. Germline CDR1 SEHNR, CDR2 FQNEAQ (reference sequence). Trimming shortened V by 2 bases and J by 9 bases, and 5 bases separated the two germline ends. CDR3: CASSLHGPQHF. CDR3 in DNA: TGTGCCAGCAGCTTACACGGGCCCCAGCATTTT. Full variable domain (remainder filled in from reference TRBV7-9 and TRBJ1-5): DTGVSQNPRHKITKRGQNVTFRCDPISEHNRLYWYRQTLGQGPEFLTYFQNEAQLEKSRLLSDRFSAERPKGSFSTLEIQRTEQGDSAMYLCASSLHGPQHFGDGTRLSIL.

The chain combines TRBV7-9 with TRBJ2-1, with TRBD2 as a possible D gene (5 bases). Trimming shortened V by 0 bases and J by 9 bases, and 15 bases separated the two germline ends. The V gene's germline CDR1 is SEHNR and CDR2 FQNEAQ (reference sequence). The CDR3 extends over 15 amino acids. The CDR3 DNA is TGTGCCAGCAGCTTAGCGCGCGGGCAGAATATTGAGCAGTTCTTC. Its translation: CASSLARGQNIEQFF.

The gene calls are TRBV28 and TRBJ2-7, with 15 positions matching TRBD2. The V gene end was trimmed by 5 bases and the J gene end by 6 bases; junction bases not matched to a gene: 5. CDR3 length: 15 amino acids. The germline V gene has CDR1 MDHEN and CDR2 SYDVKM. The CDR3 bases are TGTGCCAGCAGTCCCGGGACTAGCGGGAGGTCCGAGCAGTACTTC. The encoded protein is CASSPGTSGRSEQYF.